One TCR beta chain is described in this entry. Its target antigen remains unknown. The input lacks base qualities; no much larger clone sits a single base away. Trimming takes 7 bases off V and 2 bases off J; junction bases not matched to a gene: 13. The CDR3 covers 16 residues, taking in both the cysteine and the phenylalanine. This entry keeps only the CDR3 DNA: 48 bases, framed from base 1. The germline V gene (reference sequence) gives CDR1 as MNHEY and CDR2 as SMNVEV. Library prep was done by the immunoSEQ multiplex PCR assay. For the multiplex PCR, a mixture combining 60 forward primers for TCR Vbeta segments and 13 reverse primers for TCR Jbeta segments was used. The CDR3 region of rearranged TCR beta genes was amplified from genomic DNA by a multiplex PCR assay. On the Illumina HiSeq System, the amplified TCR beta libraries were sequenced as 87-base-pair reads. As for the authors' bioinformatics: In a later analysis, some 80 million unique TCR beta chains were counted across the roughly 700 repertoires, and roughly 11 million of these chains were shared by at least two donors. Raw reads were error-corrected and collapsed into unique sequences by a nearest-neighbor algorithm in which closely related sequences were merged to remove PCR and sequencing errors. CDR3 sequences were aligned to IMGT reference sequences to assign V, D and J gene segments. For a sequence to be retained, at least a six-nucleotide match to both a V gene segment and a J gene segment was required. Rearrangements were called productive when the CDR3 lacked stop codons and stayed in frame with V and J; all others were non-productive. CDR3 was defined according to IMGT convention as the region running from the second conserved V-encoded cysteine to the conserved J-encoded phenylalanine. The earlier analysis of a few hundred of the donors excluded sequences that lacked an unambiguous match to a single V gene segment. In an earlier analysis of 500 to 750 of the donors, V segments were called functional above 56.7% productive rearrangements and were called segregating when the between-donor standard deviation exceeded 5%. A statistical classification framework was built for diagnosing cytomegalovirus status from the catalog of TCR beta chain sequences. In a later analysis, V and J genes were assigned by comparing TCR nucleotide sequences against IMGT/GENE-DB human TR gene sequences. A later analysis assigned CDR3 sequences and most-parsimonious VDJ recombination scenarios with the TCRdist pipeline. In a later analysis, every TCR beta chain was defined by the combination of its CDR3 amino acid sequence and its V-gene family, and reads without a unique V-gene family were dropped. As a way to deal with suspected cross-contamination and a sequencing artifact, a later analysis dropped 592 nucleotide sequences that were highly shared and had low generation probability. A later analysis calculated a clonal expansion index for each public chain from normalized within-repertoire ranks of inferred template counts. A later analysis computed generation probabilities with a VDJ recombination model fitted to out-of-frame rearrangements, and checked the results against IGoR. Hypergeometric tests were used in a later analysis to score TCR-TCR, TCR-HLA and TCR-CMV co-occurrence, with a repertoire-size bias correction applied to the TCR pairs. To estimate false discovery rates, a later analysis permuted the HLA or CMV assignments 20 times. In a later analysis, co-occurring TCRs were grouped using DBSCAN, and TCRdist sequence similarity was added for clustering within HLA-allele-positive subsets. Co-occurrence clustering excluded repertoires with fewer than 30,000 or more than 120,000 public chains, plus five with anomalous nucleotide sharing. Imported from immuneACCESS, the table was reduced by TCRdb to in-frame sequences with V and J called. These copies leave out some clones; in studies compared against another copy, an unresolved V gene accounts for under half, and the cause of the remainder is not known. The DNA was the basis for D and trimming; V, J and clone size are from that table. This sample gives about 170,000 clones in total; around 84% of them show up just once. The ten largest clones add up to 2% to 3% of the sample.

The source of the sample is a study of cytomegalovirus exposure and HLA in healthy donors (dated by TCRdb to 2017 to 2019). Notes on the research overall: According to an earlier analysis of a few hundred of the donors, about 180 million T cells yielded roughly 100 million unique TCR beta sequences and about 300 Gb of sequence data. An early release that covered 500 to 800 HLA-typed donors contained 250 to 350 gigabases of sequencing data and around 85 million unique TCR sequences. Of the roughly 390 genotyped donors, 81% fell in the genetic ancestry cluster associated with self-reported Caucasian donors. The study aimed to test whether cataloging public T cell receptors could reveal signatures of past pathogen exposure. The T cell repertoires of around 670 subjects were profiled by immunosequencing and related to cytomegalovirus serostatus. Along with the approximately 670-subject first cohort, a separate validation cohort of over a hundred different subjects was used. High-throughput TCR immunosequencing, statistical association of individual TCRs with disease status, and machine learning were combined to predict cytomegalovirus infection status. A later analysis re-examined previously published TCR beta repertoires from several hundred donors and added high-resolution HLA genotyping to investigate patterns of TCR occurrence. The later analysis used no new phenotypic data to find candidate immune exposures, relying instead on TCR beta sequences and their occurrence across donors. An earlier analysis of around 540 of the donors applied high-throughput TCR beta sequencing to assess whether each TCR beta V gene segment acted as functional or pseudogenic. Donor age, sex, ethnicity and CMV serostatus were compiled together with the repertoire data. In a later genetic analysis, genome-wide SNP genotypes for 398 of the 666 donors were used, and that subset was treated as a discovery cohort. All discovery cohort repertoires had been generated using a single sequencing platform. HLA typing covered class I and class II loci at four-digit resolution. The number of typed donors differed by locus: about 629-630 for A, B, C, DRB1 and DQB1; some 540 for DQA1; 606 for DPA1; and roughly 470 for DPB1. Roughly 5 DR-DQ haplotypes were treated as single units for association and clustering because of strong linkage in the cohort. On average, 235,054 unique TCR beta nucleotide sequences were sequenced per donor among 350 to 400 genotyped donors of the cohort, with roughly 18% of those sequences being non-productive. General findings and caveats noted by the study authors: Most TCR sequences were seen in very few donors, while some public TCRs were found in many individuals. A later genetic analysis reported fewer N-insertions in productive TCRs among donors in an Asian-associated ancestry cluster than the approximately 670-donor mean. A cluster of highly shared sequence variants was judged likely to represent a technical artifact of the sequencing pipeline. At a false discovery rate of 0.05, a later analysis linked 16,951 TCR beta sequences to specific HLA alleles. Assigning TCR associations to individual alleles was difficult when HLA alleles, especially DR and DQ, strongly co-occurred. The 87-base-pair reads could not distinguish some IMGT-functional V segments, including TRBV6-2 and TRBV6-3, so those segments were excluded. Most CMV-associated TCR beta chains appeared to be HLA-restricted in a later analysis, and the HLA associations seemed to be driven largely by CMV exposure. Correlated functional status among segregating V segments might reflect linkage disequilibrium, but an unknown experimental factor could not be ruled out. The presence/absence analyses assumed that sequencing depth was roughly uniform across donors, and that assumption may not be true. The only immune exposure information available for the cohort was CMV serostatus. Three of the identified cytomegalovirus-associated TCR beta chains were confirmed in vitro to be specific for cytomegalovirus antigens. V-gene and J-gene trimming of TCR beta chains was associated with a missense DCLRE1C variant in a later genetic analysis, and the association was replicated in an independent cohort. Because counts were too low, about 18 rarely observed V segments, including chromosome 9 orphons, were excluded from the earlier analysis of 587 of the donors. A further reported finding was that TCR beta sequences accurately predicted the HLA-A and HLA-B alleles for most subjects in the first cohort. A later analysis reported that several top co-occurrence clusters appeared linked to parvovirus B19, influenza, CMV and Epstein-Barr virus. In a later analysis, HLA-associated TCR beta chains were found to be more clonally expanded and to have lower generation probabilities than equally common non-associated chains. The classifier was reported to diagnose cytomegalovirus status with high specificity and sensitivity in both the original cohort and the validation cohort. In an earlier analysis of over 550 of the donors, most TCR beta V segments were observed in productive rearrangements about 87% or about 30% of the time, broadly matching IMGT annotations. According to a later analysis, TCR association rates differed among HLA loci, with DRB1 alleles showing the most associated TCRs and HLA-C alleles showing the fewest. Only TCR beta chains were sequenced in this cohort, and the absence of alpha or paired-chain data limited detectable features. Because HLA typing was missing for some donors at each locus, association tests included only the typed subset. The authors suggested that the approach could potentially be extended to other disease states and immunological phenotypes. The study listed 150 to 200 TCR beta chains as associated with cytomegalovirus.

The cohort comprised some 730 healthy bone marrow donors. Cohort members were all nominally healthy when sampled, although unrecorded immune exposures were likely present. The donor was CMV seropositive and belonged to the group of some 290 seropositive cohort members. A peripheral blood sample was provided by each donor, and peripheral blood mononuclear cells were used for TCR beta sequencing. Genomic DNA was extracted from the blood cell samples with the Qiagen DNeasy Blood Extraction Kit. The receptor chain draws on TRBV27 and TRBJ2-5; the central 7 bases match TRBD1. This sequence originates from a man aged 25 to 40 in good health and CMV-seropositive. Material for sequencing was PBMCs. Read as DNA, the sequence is TGTGCCAGCATACATTCTAACCGGGACAGTCAAGAGACCCAGTACTTC. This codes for CASIHSNRDSQETQYF.